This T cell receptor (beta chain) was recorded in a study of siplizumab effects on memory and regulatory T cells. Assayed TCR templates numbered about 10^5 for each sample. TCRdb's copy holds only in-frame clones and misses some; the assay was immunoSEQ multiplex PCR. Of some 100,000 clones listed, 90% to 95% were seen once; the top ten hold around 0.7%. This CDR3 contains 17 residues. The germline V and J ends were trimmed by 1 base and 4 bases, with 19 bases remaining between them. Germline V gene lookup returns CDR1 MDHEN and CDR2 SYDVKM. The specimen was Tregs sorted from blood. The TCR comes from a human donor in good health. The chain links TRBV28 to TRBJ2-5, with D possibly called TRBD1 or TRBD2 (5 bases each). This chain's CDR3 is CASSLFGPGRSRETQYF. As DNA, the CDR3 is TGTGCCAGCAGTTTATTCGGACCGGGACGTTCCAGAGAGACCCAGTACTTC.